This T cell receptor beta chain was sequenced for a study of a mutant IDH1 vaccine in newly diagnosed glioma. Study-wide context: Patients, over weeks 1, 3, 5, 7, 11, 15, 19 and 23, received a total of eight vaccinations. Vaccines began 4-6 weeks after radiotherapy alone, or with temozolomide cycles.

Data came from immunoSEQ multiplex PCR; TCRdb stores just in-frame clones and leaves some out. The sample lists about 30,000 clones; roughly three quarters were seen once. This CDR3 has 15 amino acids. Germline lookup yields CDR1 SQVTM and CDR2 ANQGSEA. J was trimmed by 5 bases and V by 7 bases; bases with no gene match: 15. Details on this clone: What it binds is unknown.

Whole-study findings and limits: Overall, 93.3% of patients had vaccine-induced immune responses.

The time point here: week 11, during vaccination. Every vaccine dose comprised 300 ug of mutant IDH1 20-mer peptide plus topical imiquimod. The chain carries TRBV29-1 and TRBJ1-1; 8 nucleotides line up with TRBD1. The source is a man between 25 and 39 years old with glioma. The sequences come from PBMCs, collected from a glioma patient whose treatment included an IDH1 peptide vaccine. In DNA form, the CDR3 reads TGCAGCGCCGCCCGGAACAGGGGGTCGGTTACTGAAGCTTTCTTT. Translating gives CSAARNRGSVTEAFF.